Given below is one T cell receptor beta chain in context. The table lists this clonotype with a few counts. No cognate antigen has been identified for it. Base-call qualities are not available, and no considerably larger clone is one nucleotide away. The data were obtained in a study of response to subunit inactivated influenza vaccine (dated by TCRdb to 2016 to 2019). About the full investigation: The study used deep quantitative T cell receptor repertoire profiling to track responses to a trivalent subunit inactivated influenza vaccine. Overall results and qualifications from the work: According to the authors, only a limited number of new T cells may be recruited by each seasonal influenza vaccination.

The CDR1 and CDR2 encoded by the germline V gene (reference sequence) are WNHNN and SYGVQD. Relative to germline, V is missing 6 bases and J is missing 14 bases, with 8 bases of the junction outside any gene match. From the cysteine up to the phenylalanine, the CDR3 has a length of 13 residues. Kept here is only the CDR3 DNA, which spans 39 bases and is read in frame from base 1. The library was made by RT-PCR. The run used an Illumina HiSeq 2500. The public reads were reprocessed in TCRdb via fastp at Q25 and MiXCR, keeping in-frame beta chains. Every entry covers one CDR3 protein and lists the most common genes and DNA from its rows. In this sample the table shows approximately 300,000 distinct CDR3 sequences, roughly 22% of which occur a single time. The top ten clones comprise around 10% of the sample.

This TCR derives from a man aged 50-75 years who received an inactivated influenza vaccine. Donor details come from another sample of the same person, matched by shared clones. This sequence uses TRBV10-1 and TRBJ1-6; 9 central nucleotides agree with TRBD1. The sample in question was PBMCs from blood, obtained less than 22 months after vaccination. The sequenced DNA is TGCGCCAGCAGCGGTCCCGGGACAGGGACCCTCCACTTT. It specifies CASSGPGTGTLHF.